The 26 T cell receptor beta chains reported below all come from one sample, sequenced in a study of identical twins. Via MiXCR, TCRdb re-called the 5' RACE reads, giving one row per CDR3 protein. The repertoire holds hundreds of thousands of distinct CDR3 sequences, 15% to 20% seen once, with about 12% in the top ten. These data also formed part of another study, on T cells expressing NK-cell markers.

Sequencing was carried out using PBMCs. The receptors here all came from a woman between 18 and 29 years old in good health.

This chain connects TRBV29-1 to TRBJ2-3; 8 bases agree with TRBD1. With 6 bases clipped from V and 1 base from J, the junction kept 9 bases outside the gene matches. The length of the CDR3 is 15 residues. Germline V gives CDR1 SQVTM, CDR2 ANQGSEA. The CDR3 here is CSVDDRGSGTDTQYF. In DNA, the CDR3 is TGCAGCGTGGATGACAGGGGATCTGGCACAGATACGCAGTATTTT.

This sequence joins TRBV20-1 and TRBJ2-1, with no clear D. CDR3 size: 11 residues. V lost 3 bases and J 9 bases, leaving 9 bases between the germline ends. Germline assignment: CDR1 DFQATT and CDR2 SNEGSKA (reference sequence). The CDR3 nucleotides read TGCAGTGCTAGTTTGGTAATTGAGCAGTTCTTC. Protein sequence: CSASLVIEQFF.

This clonotype came up a few times. The J gene is TRBJ2-3, the V gene TRBV12-3 or TRBV12-4, with 11 positions matching TRBD2. The CDR3 spans 16 residues. V shed 5 bases, J shed 5 bases, and the junction held 9 bases outside the gene matches. The DNA of the CDR3 is TGTGCCAGCAGTCGGGCGACTAGCGGGGCTGTAGATACGCAGTATTTT. This sequence encodes CASSRATSGAVDTQYF.

J is TRBJ1-1 and V is TRBV29-1, with D uncertain. This CDR3 contains 12 residues. Deletions cut 3 bases from V and 1 base from J, with 6 bases between. The germline V gene encodes CDR1 SQVTM and CDR2 ANQGSEA. The CDR3 reads CSVDLTNTEAFF. CDR3 DNA: TGCAGCGTTGACCTCACGAACACTGAAGCTTTCTTT.

Only a few counts were recorded for this clonotype. The V gene is TRBV29-1, the J gene TRBJ2-3; 14 bases match TRBD2. V was pared by 7 bases and J by 7 bases, with 10 bases of the junction left unmatched. CDR1 is SQVTM, CDR2 ANQGSEA, per germline. The CDR3 runs to 15 residues. As DNA, the CDR3 is TGCAGCGCCCCTGGGACTAGCGGGAGATGGAATACGCAGTATTTT. Translating it yields CSAPGTSGRWNTQYF.

This clonotype has more than one count but fewer than ten. The CDR3 DNA reads TGTGCCAGCAGTTACGCTAGCGTAAAGGGTGAGCAGTTCTTC. Its translation: CASSYASVKGEQFF. The genes are TRBV6-5 and TRBJ2-1; a possible D gene is TRBD2 (6 bases). The CDR3 is 14 residues long. V lost 2 bases and J lost 9, with 14 bases in between. CDR1 and CDR2 from the germline V gene are MNHEY and SVGAGI.

This clonotype turned up a few times. The rearrangement joins TRBV27 to TRBJ2-1, with no clear D. V lost 6 bases and J 6 bases, leaving 6 bases between the germline ends. The CDR3 spans 11 residues. Germline assignment: CDR1 MNHEY and CDR2 SMNVEV (reference sequence). CDR3 DNA sequence: TGTGCCAGCAGGGCCGGCAATGAGCAGTTCTTC. Protein: CASRAGNEQFF.

Only a few counts were recorded for this clonotype. The rearrangement joins TRBV6-1 to TRBJ2-3; TRBD2 aligns across 13 bases. With 5 bases clipped from V and 4 bases from J, the junction kept 6 bases outside the gene matches. Germline V lookup: CDR1 MNHNS, CDR2 SASEGT. The CDR3 runs 16 residues. In nucleotides, the CDR3 is TGTGCCAGCAGTCCCGGACTAGCGGGGGATCCAGATACGCAGTATTTT. Amino acids: CASSPGLAGDPDTQYF.

This clonotype was observed at least ten times. J is TRBJ1-2 and V is TRBV4-2, with D maybe TRBD1 (5 bases). V was clipped by 0 bases and J by 4 bases, with 12 bases between them. CDR3 size: 15 residues. In germline, CDR1 is LGHNA, CDR2 YNFKEQ. This CDR3 is CASSQDHQDTYGYTF. The CDR3 DNA reads as TGTGCCAGCAGCCAAGATCATCAGGACACCTATGGCTACACCTTC.

This clonotype was detected only a few times. The genes are TRBV5-1 and TRBJ2-7; 8 bases map to TRBD1. Trimming at V came to 3 bases and at J to 1 base, leaving 6 bases not matched to a gene. Germline CDR1 reads SGHRS; CDR2 reads YFSETQ. CDR3 length equals 15 residues. CDR3 region: CASSWADRGSYEQYF. As DNA, the CDR3 is TGCGCCAGCAGCTGGGCTGACAGGGGATCCTACGAGCAGTACTTC.

The rearrangement links TRBV6-2 or TRBV6-3 to TRBJ2-1; D possibly corresponds to TRBD2 (5 bases). Germline CDR1 is MNHEY and CDR2 is SVGEGT. V was shortened by 6 bases and J by 7 bases, with 19 bases between the two germline ends. CDR3 size: 15 residues. The CDR3 protein is CASSFRLQDRNEQFF. In nucleotides, the CDR3 is TGTGCCAGCAGCTTTCGACTACAAGACCGGAATGAGCAGTTCTTC.

The chain recombines TRBV21-1 with TRBJ2-1. TRBV21-1 is termed a pseudogene. The CDR3 loop spans 13 amino acids. The CDR3 bases are TGTGCCAGCAGCAAAGGCTGCTACAATGAGCAGTTCTTC. This translates into CASSKGCYNEQFF.

This clonotype was picked up a small number of times. The chain is built from TRBV20-1 and TRBJ2-1, with D unresolved. The V and J ends lost 2 bases and 8 bases respectively, with 10 bases between them. This CDR3 has 12 amino acids. CDR1 and CDR2 from the germline V gene are DFQATT and SNEGSKA (reference sequence). In nucleotides, the CDR3 is TGCAGTGCTAGATACCTCCCCGATGAGCAGTTCTTC. As protein: CSARYLPDEQFF.

This clonotype was seen only a few times. V usage is TRBV7-3 and J usage is TRBJ1-2, with 9 bases that match TRBD1. The CDR3 is 14 amino acids. With V trimmed by 5 bases and J by 7 bases, 8 bases remained unmatched. Per germline, CDR1 SGHTA and CDR2 FQGTGA. Here the CDR3 reads CASSPGTGHPGYTF. The CDR3 DNA is TGTGCCAGCAGCCCGGGGACAGGGCACCCTGGCTACACCTTC.

This clonotype was observed a single time. This chain connects TRBV10-3 to TRBJ2-2; TRBD2 agrees at 12 bases. Trimming removed 8 bases from V and 6 bases from J; junction bases left unmatched: 4. The germline CDR1 and CDR2 sequences are ENHRY and SYGVKD. CDR3 length: 14 amino acids. CDR3 DNA: TGTGCCATCCTAGCGGGAGGGAGGTCCGGGGAGCTGTTTTTT. Residues: CAILAGGRSGELFF.

The sample holds many counts of this clonotype. The V call is TRBV6-6, the J call TRBJ1-1; D may be TRBD1 (6 bases). The V gene's germline CDR1 is MNHNY and CDR2 SVGAGI (reference sequence). CDR3 length: 13 residues. V was pared by 2 bases and J by 9 bases, with 13 bases between. The CDR3 nucleotides are TGTGCCAGCAGTTACCGTCCACAGGGCAAAGCTTTCTTT. Amino acid sequence: CASSYRPQGKAFF.

The chain combines TRBV6-5 with TRBJ2-3; 7 bases fit TRBD1. Per germline, CDR1 MNHEY and CDR2 SVGAGI. The CDR3 has 16 amino acids. Trimming cost V 0 bases and J 5 bases; bases outside gene matches: 8. The CDR3 reads CASSYSRGQYLDTQYF. As DNA, the CDR3 is TGTGCCAGCAGTTACTCCAGGGGACAGTACTTAGATACGCAGTATTTT.

The chain combines TRBV20-1 with TRBJ1-6, with 11 bases aligning to TRBD1. The CDR3 spans 15 residues. The germline V gene has CDR1 DFQATT and CDR2 SNEGSKA (reference sequence). V trimming: 5 bases; J trimming: 9 bases; junction bases outside the gene matches: 9. CDR3 nucleotides: TGCAGTGCTTCCAAGGGGGGGACAGGGGGTTCACCCCTCCACTTT. Its protein product is CSASKGGTGGSPLHF.

The chain employs TRBV6-1 and TRBJ2-1, with 14 bases aligning to TRBD2. The CDR3 runs 16 residues. Trimming at V came to 4 bases and at J to 9 bases, leaving 8 bases not matched to a gene. Germline-derived CDR1 and CDR2 are MNHNS and SASEGT. CDR3 residues: CASSGPTSGRDPEQFF. CDR3 bases: TGTGCCAGCAGTGGCCCGACTAGCGGGAGGGACCCTGAGCAGTTCTTC.

This clonotype has ten or more counts. The V and J genes are TRBV12-3 or TRBV12-4 and TRBJ2-1, with D possibly being TRBD1 or TRBD2 (5 bases each). V was cut by 7 bases and J by 5 bases, with 15 bases left in between. The CDR3 is made up of 14 amino acids. DNA for the CDR3: TGTGCCAGCACTCCGTGGGGGACGGACAATGAGCAGTTCTTC. This gives the protein CASTPWGTDNEQFF.

V and J are TRBV4-3 and TRBJ2-1; D possibly corresponds to TRBD2 (5 bases). The CDR3 sequence is 13 residues long. V shed 3 bases and J shed 9 bases, with 12 bases lying between them. Per germline, CDR1 LGHNA and CDR2 YSLEER. CDR3 bases: TGCGCCAGCAGCCATGCCTCTAGCACTGAGCAGTTCTTC. Residues: CASSHASSTEQFF.

This clonotype has more than one count but fewer than ten. The gene calls are TRBV12-3 or TRBV12-4 and TRBJ2-1; 9 positions match TRBD2. V shed 6 bases, J shed 9 bases, and the junction held 6 bases outside the gene matches. The CDR3 extends over 13 amino acids. CDR3 sequence reads: CASSIAGVGEQFF. As DNA, the CDR3 is TGTGCCAGCAGCATAGCGGGAGTGGGTGAGCAGTTCTTC.

The chain links TRBV5-1 to TRBJ2-7, with 7 bases aligning to TRBD1. Germline CDR1 is SGHRS and CDR2 is YFSETQ. This CDR3 is 12 amino acids long. The junction had 4 bases not matched to a gene; V was cut back by 4 bases and J by 6 bases. The CDR3 bases are TGCGCCAGCAGCCACGACAGGGCCGAGCAGTACTTC. Its translation: CASSHDRAEQYF.

The CDR3 coding sequence is TGTGCCTCAGGGGACGGAGCGGGAGATTACAATGAGCAGTTCTTC. Translation gives CASGDGAGDYNEQFF. The rearrangement joins TRBV7-9 to TRBJ2-1, with 8 bases fitting TRBD2. The CDR3 contains 15 residues. CDR1 and CDR2 from the germline V gene are SEHNR and FQNEAQ (reference sequence). Germline trimming cut 11 bases from V and 4 bases from J; bases unmatched to any gene: 13.

This clonotype was seen a few times. This chain links TRBV27 with TRBJ2-7; D call uncertain. The CDR3 loop spans 13 amino acids. Trimming took 5 bases from V and 3 from J, leaving 11 bases between them. Germline V gene data show CDR1 as MNHEY and CDR2 as SMNVEV (reference sequence). The DNA for the CDR3 is TGTGCCAGCAGTCCCCTTAAGGACTACGAGCAGTACTTC. Translated, it gives CASSPLKDYEQYF.

This clonotype was counted between two and nine times. CDR3 region: CASSRPPNYGYTF. CDR3 in DNA: TGTGCCAGCAGCCGACCTCCTAACTATGGCTACACCTTC. The chain combines TRBV6-2 or TRBV6-3 with TRBJ1-2; no clear D. The CDR3 loop spans 13 amino acids. Germline V CDR1 and CDR2: MNHEY, SVGEGT. V was pared by 6 bases and J by 0 bases, with 8 bases between.